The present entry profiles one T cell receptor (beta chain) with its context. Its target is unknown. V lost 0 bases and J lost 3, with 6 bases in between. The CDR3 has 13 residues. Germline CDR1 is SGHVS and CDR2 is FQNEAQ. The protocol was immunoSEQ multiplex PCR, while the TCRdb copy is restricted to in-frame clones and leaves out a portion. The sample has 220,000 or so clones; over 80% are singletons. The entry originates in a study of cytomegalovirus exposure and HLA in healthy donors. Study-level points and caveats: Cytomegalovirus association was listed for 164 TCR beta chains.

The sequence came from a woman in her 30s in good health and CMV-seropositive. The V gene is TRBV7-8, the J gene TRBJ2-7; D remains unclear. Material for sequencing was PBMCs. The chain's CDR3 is CASSLAVGYEQYF. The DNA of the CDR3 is TGTGCCAGCAGCTTAGCGGTCGGCTACGAGCAGTACTTC. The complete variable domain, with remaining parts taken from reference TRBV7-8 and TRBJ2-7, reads GAGVSQSPRYKVAKRGQDVALRCDPISGHVSLFWYQQALGQGPEFLTYFQNEAQLDKSGLPSDRFFAERPEGSVSTLKIQRTQQEDSAVYLCASSLAVGYEQYFGPGTRLTVT.